This T cell receptor beta chain emerged from a study of blood T cell repertoires in COVID-19. The overall study: COVID-19 samples, acute and convalescent, were from the United States, Italy and Spain.

This CDR3 spans 13 amino acids. The germline V and J ends were trimmed by 3 bases and 7 bases, with 7 bases remaining between them. This clone came up many times. Original methodology: Reference gene primer amplification yielded estimated nucleated cell counts. Method: immunoSEQ multiplex PCR; TCRdb's copy keeps in-frame clones and lacks some. V, J and clone size were drawn from that table, and D and trimming were deduced from the DNA. The table shows approximately 320,000 clones, with approximately 85% occurring only once. The rearrangement uses TRBV12-3 or TRBV12-4 and TRBJ1-6; no reliable D call. The specimen was peripheral blood. The TCR sequence derives from a human donor in a cohort sampled during active COVID-19. CDR3 nucleotide sequence: TGTGCCAGCAGTTTGGCTGTAAATTCACCCCTCCACTTT. This translates into CASSLAVNSPLHF.